This is a list of T cell receptor beta chains from one sample in a study of cytomegalovirus exposure and HLA in healthy donors. The repertoire was sequenced with immunoSEQ multiplex PCR; TCRdb's copy has only in-frame clones and lacks some. The table has 150,000 to 200,000 clones, roughly 68% seen once. The source material was PBMCs. The origin of the receptors is a man aged 25 to 40 in good health and CMV-seropositive. The CDR3 runs from the conserved cysteine through the conserved F or W. A D gene is named only where the DNA matches it firmly. Part of the rows lack a size; the others show once, few, many or a class for expanded clones.

TRBJ2-3 | NA | 12 | TRBV25-1 | NA | TGTGCCAGCAGCCCCGGGGCAGATACGCAGTATTTT | CASSPGADTQYF
TRBJ1-1 | NA | 15 | TRBV9 | NA | TGTGCCAGCAGCGTCGCTGAGGGCCCGAACACTGAAGCTTTCTTT | CASSVAEGPNTEAFF
TRBJ1-2 | TRBD1 | 14 | TRBV2 | few | TGTGCCAGCACCGAACAGGGGGCCGAATATGGCTACACCTTC | CASTEQGAEYGYTF
TRBJ1-1 | TRBD1 | 14 | TRBV15 | few | TGTGCCACCAGCCATAGACAGGGAGGCACTGAAGCTTTCTTT | CATSHRQGGTEAFF
TRBJ2-1 | TRBD2 | 16 | TRBV9 | NA | TGTGCCAGCAGCGCACCGGGACTAGCATCTTACAATGAGCAGTTCTTC | CASSAPGLASYNEQFF
TRBJ1-1 | NA | 16 | TRBV18 | few | TGTGCCAGCTCATCTTCAGACGGGGTAATGAACACTGAAGCTTTCTTT | CASSSSDGVMNTEAFF
TRBJ2-1 | NA | 14 | TRBV21-1 | NA | TGTGCCAGCTTTGCTGACAGGGGTGAAGGTGAGCAGTTCTTC | CASFADRGEGEQFF
TRBJ2-3 | TRBD2 | 15 | TRBV30 | NA | TGTGCCTGGCAGCGGGGCGGGAGTAGTGCAGATACGCAGTATTTT | CAWQRGGSSADTQYF
TRBJ2-7 | NA | 14 | TRBV5-1 | NA | TGCGCCAGCACCCCCCTGGACTACCCCCTCGAGCAGTACTTC | CASTPLDYPLEQYF
TRBJ1-4 | TRBD1 | 15 | TRBV4-1 | NA | TGCGCCAGCAGCCCGACAGGGCCGCTTAATGAAAAACTGTTTTTT | CASSPTGPLNEKLFF
TRBJ1-3 | TRBD1 | 15 | TRBV28 | NA | TGTGCCAGCAAGGGGAGTAGGGGGCGGACAGACACCATATATTTT | CASKGSRGRTDTIYF
TRBJ1-2 | NA | 13 | TRBV28 | NA | TGTGCCAGCAGTTCAGGAGCGACAGCCGGCTACACCTTC | CASSSGATAGYTF
TRBJ2-5 | TRBD2 | 18 | TRBV5-1 | once | TGCGCCAGCAGCTTGGCACCGGGACTAGCGGGGTTCCAAGAGACCCAGTACTTC | CASSLAPGLAGFQETQYF
TRBJ2-4 | NA | 15 | TRBV7-9 | NA | TGTTCCAGCAGCCCCCCACGACTAGCCAAAAACATTCAGTACTTC | CSSSPPRLAKNIQYF
TRBJ1-5 | TRBD1 | 13 | TRBV19 | once | TGTGCCAGCGGACAGGGACTGTATCAGCCCCAGCATTTT | CASGQGLYQPQHF
TRBJ2-7 | NA | 13 | TRBV6-5 | NA | TGTGCCAGCAGTCAGACTGAAACCTACGAGCAGTACTTC | CASSQTETYEQYF
TRBJ2-7 | TRBD1 | 15 | TRBV6-5 | NA | TGTGCCAGCAGTTACAGGAGCAGGGGGCCCTACGAGCAGTACTTC | CASSYRSRGPYEQYF
TRBJ2-3 | NA | 15 | TRBV6-5 | NA | TGTGCCAGCAGTTACTCTCGTCCGGGAGAAGATACGCAGTATTTT | CASSYSRPGEDTQYF
TRBJ2-7 | NA | 13 | TRBV5-6 | NA | TGTGCCAGCAGCCCCCCGCTTCAGGGAGAGCAGTACTTC | CASSPPLQGEQYF
TRBJ2-3 | TRBD2 | 16 | TRBV7-2 | NA | TGTGCCAGCAGCTTAGGACTAGCGGGTCACAGAGATACGCAGTATTTT | CASSLGLAGHRDTQYF
TRBJ1-2 | NA | 13 | TRBV30 | NA | TGTGCCTGGAGTGTAAACAGTGACTATGGCTACACCTTC | CAWSVNSDYGYTF
TRBJ1-6 | NA | 15 | TRBV27 | NA | TGTGCCAGCAGTCCGCGGAGCTCCTATAATTCACCCCTCCACTTT | CASSPRSSYNSPLHF
TRBJ2-2 | TRBD2 | 15 | TRBV10-3 | NA | TGTGCCATCAGTGAGTCGACTAGCGGGACAGTTCGTCAGTTTTTT | CAISESTSGTVRQFF
TRBJ1-5 | TRBD1 | 18 | TRBV19 | once | TGTGCCAGTTCCCGCCCCGGGACAGGGTCGGAACACAATCAGCCCCAGCATTTT | CASSRPGTGSEHNQPQHF
TRBJ1-3 | NA | 17 | TRBV10-3 | NA | TGTGCCATCAAGGCTGGGCAGGGACTTAGCTCTGGAAACACCATATATTTT | CAIKAGQGLSSGNTIYF
TRBJ1-1 | NA | 14 | TRBV4-1 | NA | TGCGCCAGCAGCCAAGCCTCCTTGTACACTGAAGCTTTCTTT | CASSQASLYTEAFF
TRBJ2-2 | TRBD1 | 15 | TRBV7-7 | NA | TGTGCCAGCAGCCCAGGACAGGGGGCGGTCGGGGAGCTGTTTTTT | CASSPGQGAVGELFF
TRBJ1-4 | TRBD1 | 14 | TRBV19 | few | TGTGCCAGTAGTGAGGACAGGGATAATGAAAAACTGTTTTTT | CASSEDRDNEKLFF
TRBJ1-1 | NA | 14 | TRBV6-1 | NA | TGTGCCAGCAGGGAGGGGAGGGGGAACACTGAAGCTTTCTTT | CASREGRGNTEAFF
TRBJ2-1 | TRBD2 | 16 | TRBV27 | NA | TGTGCCAGCACAGGGGTCGGGAGGGGCTCCTACAATGAGCAGTTCTTC | CASTGVGRGSYNEQFF
TRBJ2-7 | TRBD1 | 11 | TRBV30 | NA | TGTGCCCGGAGTGTACGAGGGGGCCTGGCCTTC | CARSVRGGLAF
TRBJ2-7 | TRBD2 | 13 | TRBV29-1 | NA | TGCAGCGTTGAACTAGCGGGAGGTGGAGAGCAGTACTTC | CSVELAGGGEQYF
TRBJ1-1 | NA | 15 | TRBV5-1 | NA | TGCGCCAGCAGCTTGGGGTCGACGGGGAACACTGAAGCTTTCTTT | CASSLGSTGNTEAFF
TRBJ2-3 | TRBD2 | 16 | TRBV15 | NA | TGTGCCACCAGCAGGTTACTAGCGGACTTATTAGATACGCAGTATTTT | CATSRLLADLLDTQYF
TRBJ2-7 | NA | 15 | TRBV7-3 | once | TGTGCCAGCAGCCCCACAGGGACCGGCGCCCACGAGCAGTACTTC | CASSPTGTGAHEQYF
TRBJ2-1 | TRBD2 | 15 | TRBV7-3 | NA | TGTGCCAGCAGCTTAGGGGCGGGAGCCTACAATGAGCAGTTCTTC | CASSLGAGAYNEQFF
TRBJ1-2 | NA | 13 | TRBV4-1 | once | TGCGCCAGCAGCCAAGATCCGGGGATCGGCTACACCTTC | CASSQDPGIGYTF
TRBJ1-5 | NA | 15 | TRBV21-1 | NA | TGTGCCAGCAGCAAAGTTGACAGGGTTTATCAGCCCCAGCATTTT | CASSKVDRVYQPQHF
TRBJ1-2 | TRBD1 | 14 | TRBV30 | NA | TGTGCCTGGAGGACGGGACAGGGGCACTATGGCTACACCTTC | CAWRTGQGHYGYTF
TRBJ2-7 | NA | 13 | TRBV5-1 | NA | TGCGCCAGCAGCTTGATGGGAGGTGGCGAGCAGTACTTC | CASSLMGGGEQYF
TRBJ2-1 | NA | 18 | TRBV7-9 | once | TGTTCCAGCAGCTTTGGTGTGGTCGTGGCGGGACCTTACAATGAGCAGTTCTTC | CSSSFGVVVAGPYNEQFF
TRBJ2-2 | NA | 14 | TRBV11-2 | NA | TGTGCCAGCAGCTTAGGAGTACAGGCCGGGGAGCTGTTTTTT | CASSLGVQAGELFF
TRBJ2-2 | TRBD2 | 17 | TRBV11-3 | NA | TGTGCCAGCAGCCGTTCGGCTAGCGGGAGCTACACCGGGGAGCTGTTTTTT | CASSRSASGSYTGELFF
TRBJ2-1 | TRBD2 | 21 | TRBV9 | NA | TGTGCCAGCAGCGATAGCGGGAGGGGTGGTCCCGACCAACTCTCCTACAATGAGCAGTTCTTC | CASSDSGRGGPDQLSYNEQFF
TRBJ1-5 | NA | 16 | TRBV7-9 | NA | TGTTCCAGCAGCTTAGATCAGGGTTATAGCAATCAGCCCCAGCATTTT | CSSSLDQGYSNQPQHF
TRBJ2-3 | TRBD2 | 18 | TRBV5-1 | once | TGCGCCAGCAGCCGAAGGACTAGCGGGAATCTTTTGGCAGATACGCAGTATTTT | CASSRRTSGNLLADTQYF
TRBJ2-5 | NA | 14 | TRBV30 | NA | TGTGCCTGGAGTTCTATCGGGTACAAAGAGACCCAGTACTTC | CAWSSIGYKETQYF
TRBJ1-1 | NA | 15 | TRBV19 | once | TGTGCCAGTAGTGCAGCATCCAGGGGGAACACTGAAGCTTTCTTT | CASSAASRGNTEAFF
TRBJ2-3 | NA | 15 | TRBV19 | NA | TGTGCCAGTAGTATAGGCGGCAGAAGACCAGATACGCAGTATTTT | CASSIGGRRPDTQYF
TRBJ2-7 | NA | 10 | TRBV7-4 | NA | TGTGCCAGCAGTTTAGTAGCGCAGTACTTC | CASSLVAQYF
TRBJ2-1 | TRBD2 | 16 | TRBV4-2 | NA | TGTGCCAGCAGCCAGGGGACTAGCGGGGGATACAATGAGCAGTTCTTC | CASSQGTSGGYNEQFF
TRBJ1-1 | TRBD1 | 14 | TRBV7-8 | NA | TGTGCCAGCAGGGCGCGGGACAGCAACACTGAAGCTTTCTTT | CASRARDSNTEAFF
TRBJ2-3 | NA | 11 | TRBV18 | NA | TGTGCCAGCCTTTCGGGGGATACGCAGTATTTT | CASLSGDTQYF